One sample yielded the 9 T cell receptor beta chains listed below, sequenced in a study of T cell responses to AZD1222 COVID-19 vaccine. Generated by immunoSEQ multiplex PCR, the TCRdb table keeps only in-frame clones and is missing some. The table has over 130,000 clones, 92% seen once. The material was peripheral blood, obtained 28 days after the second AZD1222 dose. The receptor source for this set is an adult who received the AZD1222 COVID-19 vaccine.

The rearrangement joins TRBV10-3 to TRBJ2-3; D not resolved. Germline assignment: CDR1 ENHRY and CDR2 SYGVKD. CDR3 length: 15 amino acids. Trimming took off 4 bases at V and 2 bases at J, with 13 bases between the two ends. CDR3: CAISGWDQPTDTQYF. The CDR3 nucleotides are TGTGCCATCAGTGGTTGGGATCAACCCACAGATACGCAGTATTTT.

CDR3 coding DNA: TGTGCCAGCAGTAGAATTCAGGGGGCACCCTACGAGCAGTACTTC. Its translation is CASSRIQGAPYEQYF. The rearrangement links TRBV28 to TRBJ2-7; 8 bases are shared with TRBD1. Germline lookup yields CDR1 MDHEN and CDR2 SYDVKM. The CDR3 extends over 15 amino acids. V trimming: 5 bases; J trimming: 2 bases; junction bases outside the gene matches: 8.

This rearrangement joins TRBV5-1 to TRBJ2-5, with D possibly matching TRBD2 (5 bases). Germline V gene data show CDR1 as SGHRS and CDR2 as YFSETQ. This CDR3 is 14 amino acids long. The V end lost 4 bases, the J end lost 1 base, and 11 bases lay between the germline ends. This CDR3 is CASSLNAGQETQYF. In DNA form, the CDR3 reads TGCGCCAGCAGCCTAAACGCGGGCCAAGAGACCCAGTACTTC.

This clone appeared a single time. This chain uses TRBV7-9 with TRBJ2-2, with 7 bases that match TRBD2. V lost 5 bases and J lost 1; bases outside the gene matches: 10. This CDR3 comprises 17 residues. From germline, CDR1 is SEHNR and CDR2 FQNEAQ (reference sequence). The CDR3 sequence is CASSTFRGRKNTGELFF. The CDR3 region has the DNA TGTGCCAGCAGCACCTTTCGCGGGAGAAAGAACACCGGGGAGCTGTTTTTT.

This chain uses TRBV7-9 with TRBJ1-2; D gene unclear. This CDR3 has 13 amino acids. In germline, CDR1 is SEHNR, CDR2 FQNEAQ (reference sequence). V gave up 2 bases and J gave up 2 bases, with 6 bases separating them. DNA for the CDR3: TGTGCCAGCAGCTTAAGGGTCAACTATGGCTACACCTTC. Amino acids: CASSLRVNYGYTF.

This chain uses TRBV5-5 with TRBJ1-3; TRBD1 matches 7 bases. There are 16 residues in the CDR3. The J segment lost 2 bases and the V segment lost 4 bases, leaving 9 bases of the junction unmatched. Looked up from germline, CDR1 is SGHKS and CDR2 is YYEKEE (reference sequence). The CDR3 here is CASSDSRGAAGNTIYF. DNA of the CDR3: TGTGCCAGCAGCGATAGCAGGGGGGCGGCTGGAAACACCATATATTTT.

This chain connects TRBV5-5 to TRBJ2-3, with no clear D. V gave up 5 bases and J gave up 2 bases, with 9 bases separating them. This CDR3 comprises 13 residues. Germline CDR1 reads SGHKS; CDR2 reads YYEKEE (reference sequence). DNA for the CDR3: TGTGCCAGCAGTTCTTATTACACAGATACGCAGTATTTT. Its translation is CASSSYYTDTQYF.

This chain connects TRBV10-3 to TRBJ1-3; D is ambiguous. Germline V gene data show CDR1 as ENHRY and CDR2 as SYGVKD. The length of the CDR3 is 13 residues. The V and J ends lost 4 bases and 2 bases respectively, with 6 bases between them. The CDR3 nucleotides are TGTGCCATCAGTGGGGAAACTGGAAACACCATATATTTT. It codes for CAISGETGNTIYF.

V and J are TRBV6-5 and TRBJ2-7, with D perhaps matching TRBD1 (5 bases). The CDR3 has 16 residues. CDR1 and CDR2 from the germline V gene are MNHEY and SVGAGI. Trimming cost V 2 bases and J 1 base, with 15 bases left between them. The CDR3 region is CASSYATGALSYEQYF. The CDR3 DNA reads TGTGCCAGCAGTTACGCTACAGGAGCCCTATCCTACGAGCAGTACTTC.